The clone carrying this TCR beta chain was detected only a few times. Its antigen is not identified. From RNA transcripts, TCR beta CDR3 regions were amplified. In the first-round RT-PCR of the TCR CDR3, the HTBI primer set was used. MiXCR was run by TCRdb on the multiplex PCR reads, yielding one entry per CDR3 protein. The data hold 250,000 to 350,000 distinct CDR3 sequences, with approximately 17% observed a single time. With duration under 3 months, ophthalmopathy was active: Clinical Activity Score at least 3, NOSPECS at least 4. For the diagnoses, clinical symptoms, serum thyroxine and TRAb, thyroid ultrasound and orbital computed tomography were used. The CDR3 extends over 12 amino acids. The trim removed 6 bases at V and 6 bases at J, leaving 5 bases unmatched. Germline lookup yields CDR1 SQVTM and CDR2 ANQGSEA. The data derive from a study of T cells in Graves' hyperthyroidism and ophthalmopathy. Study-wide findings and caveats: A median approximately 6.8 months before onset, the model predicted ophthalmopathy. Most clonotypes expanded in thyroid above 0.001 were likewise present in blood.

The receptor was isolated from a woman aged 60-70 years with Graves' ophthalmopathy. The source material was blood. The rearrangement links TRBV29-1 to TRBJ2-7, with 10 bases that match TRBD2. Here the CDR3 DNA reads TGCAGCGTGGGGACTAGCGAGGGCGAGCAGTACTTC. As protein: CSVGTSEGEQYF.